A selection of T cell receptor beta chains follows, all from one sample in a study of radiation and T cells in renal cell carcinoma. Measured with immunoSEQ multiplex PCR; TCRdb has only the in-frame clones, and not every one. Among 140,000 to 150,000 clones listed, approximately 86% were seen once. Sequencing was performed on blood, taken from a patient whose treatment included radiotherapy and nephrectomy. The receptors derive from a woman between 50 and 59 years old with renal cell carcinoma. Each CDR3 is given with its conserved first and last residue. Fields, in order: clone size, D gene, J gene, V gene, CDR3 protein, CDR3 DNA. A D gene is named only where the DNA matches it firmly. Some rows mark clone size as missing; the rest say once, few, many or name a class of expanded clone.

clone_size: NA; d_call: TRBD2; j_call: TRBJ2-5; v_call: TRBV13; cdr3_aa: CASSKQREYETQYF; cdr3_nt: TGTGCCAGCAGCAAACAGCGGGAGTACGAGACCCAGTACTTC
clone_size: NA; d_call: NA; j_call: TRBJ2-7; v_call: TRBV19; cdr3_aa: CASSSQGQTYEQYF; cdr3_nt: TGTGCCAGTAGTAGCCAGGGACAAACCTACGAGCAGTACTTC
clone_size: NA; d_call: NA; j_call: TRBJ2-7; v_call: TRBV7-7; cdr3_aa: CASSITAGDAFQQYF; cdr3_nt: TGTGCCAGCAGCATTACCGCCGGGGACGCCTTCCAGCAGTACTTC
clone_size: NA; d_call: NA; j_call: TRBJ2-2; v_call: TRBV30; cdr3_aa: CASAPGKTNTGELFF; cdr3_nt: TGTGCCAGCGCACCGGGAAAAACGAACACCGGGGAGCTGTTTTTT
clone_size: NA; d_call: TRBD1; j_call: TRBJ1-1; v_call: TRBV7-2; cdr3_aa: CASSLRRTGENTEAFF; cdr3_nt: TGTGCCAGCAGCTTAAGAAGGACAGGTGAGAACACTGAAGCTTTCTTT
clone_size: NA; d_call: TRBD2; j_call: TRBJ2-7; v_call: TRBV14; cdr3_aa: CASSRTSAEQYF; cdr3_nt: TGTGCCAGCAGCCGGACTAGCGCCGAGCAGTACTTC
clone_size: NA; d_call: NA; j_call: TRBJ2-2; v_call: TRBV13; cdr3_aa: CASSQIQGSGELFF; cdr3_nt: TGTGCCAGCAGCCAAATTCAGGGGTCCGGGGAGCTGTTTTTT
clone_size: NA; d_call: TRBD1; j_call: TRBJ1-4; v_call: TRBV23-1; cdr3_aa: CASRGTETTNEKLFF; cdr3_nt: TGCGCCAGCAGGGGGACAGAGACAACTAATGAAAAACTGTTTTTT
clone_size: NA; d_call: NA; j_call: TRBJ2-1; v_call: TRBV7-9; cdr3_aa: CASSLETFPQWFF; cdr3_nt: TGTGCCAGCAGCTTAGAGACTTTCCCGCAGTGGTTCTTC
clone_size: once; d_call: NA; j_call: TRBJ1-2; v_call: TRBV5-1; cdr3_aa: CASSLGQPPLCYTF; cdr3_nt: TGCGCCAGCAGCTTGGGACAGCCTCCCCTGTGCTACACCTTC
clone_size: NA; d_call: NA; j_call: TRBJ2-3; v_call: TRBV11-2; cdr3_aa: CASSSSHSETDTQYF; cdr3_nt: TGTGCCAGCAGCAGCAGCCACTCAGAGACAGATACGCAGTATTTT
clone_size: NA; d_call: TRBD1; j_call: TRBJ1-6; v_call: TRBV19; cdr3_aa: CATLPRTGVNSPLHF; cdr3_nt: TGTGCCACTCTGCCCAGGACAGGGGTTAATTCACCCCTCCACTTT
clone_size: NA; d_call: NA; j_call: TRBJ1-3; v_call: TRBV4-3; cdr3_aa: CASSQDRLPSGNTIYF; cdr3_nt: TGCGCCAGCAGCCAAGATCGGTTACCGTCTGGAAACACCATATATTTT
clone_size: NA; d_call: NA; j_call: TRBJ2-1; v_call: TRBV7-2; cdr3_aa: CASSPPVSEQFF; cdr3_nt: TGTGCCAGCAGCCCCCCCGTCAGTGAGCAGTTCTTC
clone_size: NA; d_call: TRBD2; j_call: TRBJ2-5; v_call: TRBV19; cdr3_aa: CASSSRLAGNPRTTQYF; cdr3_nt: TGTGCCAGTAGTTCCCGACTAGCGGGCAACCCAAGAACGACCCAGTACTTC
clone_size: NA; d_call: NA; j_call: TRBJ1-1; v_call: TRBV18; cdr3_aa: CASSAAVGSVNTEAFF; cdr3_nt: TGTGCCAGCTCAGCTGCGGTGGGCAGTGTGAACACTGAAGCTTTCTTT
clone_size: NA; d_call: TRBD1; j_call: TRBJ2-7; v_call: TRBV18; cdr3_aa: CASSPLSDRGAEQYF; cdr3_nt: TGTGCCAGCTCACCTCTCTCGGACAGGGGCGCCGAGCAGTACTTC
clone_size: NA; d_call: NA; j_call: TRBJ1-1; v_call: TRBV19; cdr3_aa: CASSIDDSEAFF; cdr3_nt: TGTGCCAGTAGTATAGATGATTCTGAAGCTTTCTTT
clone_size: NA; d_call: NA; j_call: TRBJ1-3; v_call: TRBV6-1; cdr3_aa: CASSGGSSGNTIYF; cdr3_nt: TGTGCCAGCAGTGGCGGGAGCTCTGGAAACACCATATATTTT
clone_size: NA; d_call: NA; j_call: TRBJ2-3; v_call: TRBV25-1; cdr3_aa: CASSRMDTQYF; cdr3_nt: TGTGCCAGCAGTCGTATGGATACGCAGTATTTT
clone_size: NA; d_call: NA; j_call: TRBJ2-3; v_call: TRBV4-1; cdr3_aa: CASSQERIDTQYF; cdr3_nt: TGCGCCAGCAGCCAAGAAAGGATAGATACGCAGTATTTT
clone_size: NA; d_call: TRBD2; j_call: TRBJ2-2; v_call: TRBV5-4; cdr3_aa: CASSPVRQGGTGELFF; cdr3_nt: TGTGCCAGCAGCCCCGTACGGCAGGGAGGGACCGGGGAGCTGTTTTTT
clone_size: NA; d_call: NA; j_call: TRBJ2-7; v_call: TRBV25-1; cdr3_aa: CASSENVAYEQYF; cdr3_nt: TGTGCCAGCAGTGAAAACGTGGCCTACGAGCAGTACTTC
clone_size: NA; d_call: TRBD1; j_call: TRBJ2-7; v_call: TRBV14; cdr3_aa: CASSPGTGVPYEQYF; cdr3_nt: TGTGCCAGCAGCCCCGGGACAGGGGTTCCCTACGAGCAGTACTTC
clone_size: NA; d_call: TRBD1; j_call: TRBJ2-1; v_call: TRBV5-4; cdr3_aa: CASSPGQDRVRNEQFF; cdr3_nt: TGCGCCAGCAGCCCCGGACAAGACAGGGTCCGGAATGAGCAGTTCTTC
clone_size: NA; d_call: NA; j_call: TRBJ1-3; v_call: TRBV14; cdr3_aa: CASSQTSGNTIYF; cdr3_nt: TGTGCCAGCAGCCAAACCTCTGGAAACACCATATATTTT
clone_size: NA; d_call: TRBD1; j_call: TRBJ1-2; v_call: TRBV6-1; cdr3_aa: CASSQLPGQGAGYTF; cdr3_nt: TGTGCCAGCAGTCAACTCCCGGGACAGGGGGCGGGCTACACCTTC
clone_size: NA; d_call: TRBD1; j_call: TRBJ1-1; v_call: TRBV4-3; cdr3_aa: CASSKGQGNTEAFF; cdr3_nt: TGCGCCAGCTCCAAGGGACAGGGGAACACTGAAGCTTTCTTT
clone_size: NA; d_call: NA; j_call: TRBJ1-2; v_call: TRBV30; cdr3_aa: CAYTGTALNYGYTF; cdr3_nt: TGTGCCTATACCGGGACGGCCCTTAACTATGGCTACACCTTC
clone_size: NA; d_call: NA; j_call: TRBJ2-1; v_call: TRBV27; cdr3_aa: CASSLRPQFF; cdr3_nt: TGTGCCAGCAGTCTGAGGCCCCAGTTCTTC
clone_size: NA; d_call: NA; j_call: TRBJ1-6; v_call: TRBV19; cdr3_aa: CASSRPRGREASPLHF; cdr3_nt: TGTGCCAGTAGCCGACCGAGGGGCCGAGAGGCCTCACCCCTCCACTTT
clone_size: NA; d_call: TRBD2; j_call: TRBJ2-7; v_call: TRBV7-3; cdr3_aa: CASSSTSGTYEQYF; cdr3_nt: TGTGCCAGCAGCTCCACTAGCGGGACCTACGAGCAGTACTTC
clone_size: NA; d_call: NA; j_call: TRBJ2-2; v_call: TRBV5-1; cdr3_aa: CASRSVGWERTTGELFF; cdr3_nt: TGCGCCAGCAGGTCCGTAGGGTGGGAGCGAACCACCGGGGAGCTGTTTTTT
clone_size: NA; d_call: NA; j_call: TRBJ2-7; v_call: TRBV2; cdr3_aa: CASRIPGVQEQYF; cdr3_nt: TGTGCCAGTAGGATTCCCGGGGTACAGGAGCAGTACTTC
clone_size: NA; d_call: NA; j_call: TRBJ1-2; v_call: TRBV28; cdr3_aa: CASSFLDPSNYGYTF; cdr3_nt: TGTGCCAGCAGTTTTTTAGACCCCAGTAACTATGGCTACACCTTC
clone_size: NA; d_call: NA; j_call: TRBJ1-1; v_call: TRBV7-6; cdr3_aa: CASSPLNSNTEAFF; cdr3_nt: TGTGCCAGCAGCCCCCTAAATTCGAACACTGAAGCTTTCTTT
clone_size: NA; d_call: NA; j_call: TRBJ1-3; v_call: TRBV4-3; cdr3_aa: CASSQDPGHSGNTIYF; cdr3_nt: TGCGCCAGCAGCCAAGATCCAGGACACTCTGGAAACACCATATATTTT
clone_size: NA; d_call: NA; j_call: TRBJ2-3; v_call: TRBV30; cdr3_aa: CAWSVGPRDTQYF; cdr3_nt: TGTGCCTGGAGTGTAGGGCCCAGAGATACGCAGTATTTT
clone_size: NA; d_call: TRBD1; j_call: TRBJ2-6; v_call: TRBV9; cdr3_aa: CASSTRTGHSGANVLTF; cdr3_nt: TGTGCCAGCAGCACGCGGACAGGCCACTCTGGGGCCAACGTCCTGACTTTC
clone_size: NA; d_call: TRBD1; j_call: TRBJ1-5; v_call: TRBV7-9; cdr3_aa: CASSLGDSLRQPQHF; cdr3_nt: TGTGCCAGCAGCTTAGGGGACAGTCTGCGGCAGCCCCAGCATTTT
clone_size: NA; d_call: NA; j_call: TRBJ1-1; v_call: TRBV7-9; cdr3_aa: CASSSEQENTEAFF; cdr3_nt: TGTGCCAGCAGCTCCGAACAGGAGAACACTGAAGCTTTCTTT
clone_size: NA; d_call: NA; j_call: TRBJ2-7; v_call: TRBV5-6; cdr3_aa: CASSPGHTYEQYF; cdr3_nt: TGTGCCAGCAGCCCCGGACATACCTACGAGCAGTACTTC
clone_size: NA; d_call: TRBD1; j_call: TRBJ2-7; v_call: TRBV9; cdr3_aa: CASSSGTGGEQYF; cdr3_nt: TGTGCCAGCAGTTCCGGGACAGGGGGCGAGCAGTACTTC
clone_size: NA; d_call: NA; j_call: TRBJ1-2; v_call: TRBV7-2; cdr3_aa: CASSLDLSGYTF; cdr3_nt: TGTGCCAGCAGCTTAGACCTTTCGGGCTACACCTTC
clone_size: NA; d_call: NA; j_call: TRBJ2-1; v_call: TRBV20-1; cdr3_aa: CSARINEQFF; cdr3_nt: TGCAGTGCTAGGATCAATGAGCAGTTCTTC
clone_size: NA; d_call: TRBD2; j_call: TRBJ2-3; v_call: TRBV28; cdr3_aa: CASSLHFQAGGRTDTQYF; cdr3_nt: TGTGCCAGCAGTTTGCACTTCCAAGCGGGGGGACGCACAGATACGCAGTATTTT
clone_size: NA; d_call: NA; j_call: TRBJ2-7; v_call: TRBV5-6; cdr3_aa: CASSFGGDVSYEQYF; cdr3_nt: TGTGCCAGCAGCTTCGGGGGAGACGTCTCCTACGAGCAGTACTTC
clone_size: NA; d_call: TRBD2; j_call: TRBJ2-1; v_call: TRBV11-3; cdr3_aa: CASSLNQLAVEQFF; cdr3_nt: TGTGCCAGCAGCTTAAATCAGCTAGCGGTTGAGCAGTTCTTC
clone_size: NA; d_call: NA; j_call: TRBJ1-1; v_call: TRBV30; cdr3_aa: CAWTRGVDTEAFF; cdr3_nt: TGTGCCTGGACACGGGGGGTGGACACTGAAGCTTTCTTT
clone_size: NA; d_call: NA; j_call: TRBJ1-1; v_call: TRBV30; cdr3_aa: CAWSVSNTEAFF; cdr3_nt: TGTGCCTGGAGTGTCTCGAACACTGAAGCTTTCTTT
clone_size: few; d_call: NA; j_call: TRBJ1-5; v_call: TRBV28; cdr3_aa: CASSSRAGAEPQHF; cdr3_nt: TGTGCCAGCAGTTCCCGAGCAGGGGCGGAGCCCCAGCATTTT
clone_size: NA; d_call: NA; j_call: TRBJ2-6; v_call: TRBV7-2; cdr3_aa: CATRSILNNVLTF; cdr3_nt: TGTGCCACCCGGTCAATCCTGAACAACGTCCTGACTTTC